This entry is about one T cell receptor (beta chain). The CDR3 runs to 14 residues. CDR1 is ENHRY, CDR2 SYGVKD, per germline. V dropped 3 bases and J dropped 0; count of bases not matched to a gene: 0. Using immunoSEQ multiplex PCR, the repertoire was profiled, and TCRdb retains in-frame clones only, with some absent. The sample includes a few hundred thousand clones, roughly 90% of them seen just once. This sample stems from a study of blood T cell repertoires in COVID-19. This TCR derives from a woman aged 40-49 years who had recovered from COVID-19. The sequenced material came from PBMCs or T cells enriched from blood (not recorded which). This chain joins TRBV10-3 and TRBJ2-3; 7 bases are shared with TRBD2. The CDR3 DNA sequence: TGTGCCATCAGTGACGGGGGGAGCACAGATACGCAGTATTTT. Translating gives CAISDGGSTDTQYF.